Following are 17 T cell receptor beta chains from one sample sequenced in a study of OX40 agonist ivuxolimab in advanced cancers. Clones were read by immunoSEQ multiplex PCR, and TCRdb kept only the in-frame ones, dropping some. This sample has about 73,000 clones, with approximately 90% found just once. The sequencing used CD4+ or CD8+ T cells sorted from blood, collected in a trial of the OX40 agonist ivuxolimab. These receptors were collected from an adult with an advanced solid tumor such as melanoma, head and neck, liver or kidney cancer.

This clone came up a few times. The genes are TRBV7-2 and TRBJ1-6; D gene ambiguous. The CDR3 is made up of 13 amino acids. The V gene's germline CDR1 is SGHTA and CDR2 FQGNSA. Trimming removed 5 bases from V and 8 bases from J, with 10 bases in between. CDR3 residues: CASSPGRDSPLHF. The CDR3 DNA is TGTGCCAGCAGCCCAGGACGGGATTCACCCCTCCACTTT.

The chain couples TRBV7-9 to TRBJ2-5; the D is unclear. This CDR3 spans 11 amino acids. Trimming took 6 bases from V and 4 from J, leaving 6 bases between them. Germline CDR1 is SEHNR and CDR2 is FQNEAQ (reference sequence). DNA of the CDR3: TGTGCCAGCAGGGGCCCAGAGACCCAGTACTTC. It codes for CASRGPETQYF.

The rearrangement uses TRBV27 and TRBJ2-1, with 10 bases fitting TRBD2. The V gene end was trimmed by 4 bases and the J gene end by 2 bases; junction bases not matched to a gene: 8. Germline lookup yields CDR1 MNHEY and CDR2 SMNVEV (reference sequence). This CDR3 has 17 residues. CDR3 residues: CASSSPHSGRPYNEQFF. The CDR3 coding sequence is TGTGCCAGCAGTTCTCCCCATAGCGGGAGGCCCTACAATGAGCAGTTCTTC.

The chain is built from TRBV6-5 and TRBJ2-7, with TRBD2 as a possible D gene (7 bases). V lost 7 bases and J 2 bases, leaving 15 bases between the germline ends. Germline loops: CDR1 MNHEY, CDR2 SVGAGI. CDR3 length equals 14 residues. CDR3 sequence reads: CASKRLGGPYEQYF. The DNA of the CDR3 is TGTGCCAGCAAGAGGCTCGGGGGGCCCTACGAGCAGTACTTC.

This clone was seen once. The chain carries TRBV6-5 and TRBJ2-1; D is perhaps TRBD2 (7 bases). The CDR3 sequence is 15 residues long. Per germline, CDR1 MNHEY and CDR2 SVGAGI. Between the trimmed V and J ends, which lost 8 bases and 4 bases, there was a span of 18 bases. The CDR3 loop reads CASRTGGQLYNEQFF. For the CDR3, the DNA is TGTGCCAGCCGGACGGGGGGACAACTTTACAATGAGCAGTTCTTC.

This chain links TRBV2 with TRBJ1-1, with 9 positions matching TRBD1. Per the germline V gene, CDR1 is SNHLY and CDR2 is FYNNEI. This CDR3 is built from 14 residues. The V gene end was trimmed by 7 bases and the J gene end by 4 bases; junction bases not matched to a gene: 7. CDR3 amino acids: CASKEQGAGTEAFF. CDR3 coding DNA: TGTGCCAGCAAGGAACAGGGGGCGGGCACTGAAGCTTTCTTT.

This chain uses TRBV6-1 with TRBJ1-2; the match to TRBD1 covers 11 bases. Germline assignment: CDR1 MNHNS and CDR2 SASEGT. CDR3 length equals 14 residues. J was trimmed by 8 bases and V by 6 bases; bases with no gene match: 8. CDR3 nucleotide sequence: TGTGCCAGCAGGGGGACAGGGGGTATGGGCGGCTACACCTTC. It specifies CASRGTGGMGGYTF.

The chain couples TRBV18 to TRBJ1-2; 10 bases map to TRBD1. The trim removed 3 bases at V and 2 bases at J, leaving 3 bases unmatched. Germline-derived CDR1 and CDR2 are KGHSH and LQKENI. The CDR3 covers 15 residues. The CDR3 here is CASSPLGQGNYGYTF. The CDR3 nucleotides read TGTGCCAGCTCACCTTTGGGACAGGGGAACTATGGCTACACCTTC.

The genes are TRBV7-9 and TRBJ2-3, with no clear D. The CDR3 contains 12 residues. Germline V gives CDR1 SEHNR, CDR2 FQNEAQ (reference sequence). The V gene lost 5 bases and the J gene lost 2 bases, with 5 bases spanning the gap. CDR3 coding DNA: TGTGCCAGCAGCCCCCACACAGATACGCAGTATTTT. This gives the protein CASSPHTDTQYF.

The rearrangement joins TRBV7-2 to TRBJ2-3; TRBD2 matches 8 bases. V was clipped by 2 bases and J by 4 bases; unmatched bases: 8. Germline assignment: CDR1 SGHTA and CDR2 FQGNSA. The CDR3 has 16 residues. As DNA, the CDR3 is TGTGCCAGCAGCTTAAATCCCGGACTAGCAGCAGATACGCAGTATTTT. Encoded protein: CASSLNPGLAADTQYF.

V gene TRBV28 combines with J gene TRBJ2-2; perhaps TRBD1 as D (6 bases). Trimming removed 10 bases at V and 1 base at J, with 13 bases between. Germline CDR1 is MDHEN and CDR2 is SYDVKM. There are 14 residues in the CDR3. CDR3 amino acids: CATKTGQNTGELFF. The CDR3 coding sequence is TGTGCCACCAAAACGGGACAGAACACCGGGGAGCTGTTTTTT.

The rearrangement links TRBV9 to TRBJ2-3; the match to TRBD1 covers 7 bases. CDR1 and CDR2 from the germline V gene are SGDLS and YYNGEE. The CDR3 runs 13 residues. J lost 4 bases, V lost 3 bases, and 2 bases had no gene match. The CDR3 DNA follows: TGTGCCAGCAGCGGGACAGGAGCAGATACGCAGTATTTT. This encodes CASSGTGADTQYF.

This chain's CDR3 is CAISGQGANEKLFF. As DNA, the CDR3 is TGTGCCATCAGCGGACAGGGGGCTAATGAAAAACTGTTTTTT. The V and J genes are TRBV10-3 and TRBJ1-4, with TRBD1 identical over 10 bases. The V segment lost 6 bases and the J segment 3 bases; nucleotides outside the gene matches: 1. The germline gives CDR1 ENHRY, CDR2 SYGVKD. The CDR3 contains 14 residues.

The count of this clone is one. The chain employs TRBV12-5 and TRBJ2-5; D is unclear. The CDR3 covers 15 residues. V lost 3 bases, J lost 3 bases, and 14 bases lay in between. CDR1 is LGHNT and CDR2 is FRNRAP in the germline V gene. The CDR3 sequence: CASGLGHQDEETQYF. The CDR3, as DNA: TGTGCTAGTGGTTTAGGGCACCAAGACGAAGAGACCCAGTACTTC.

This clone appeared a single time. The V call is TRBV7-2, the J call TRBJ2-7; D is ambiguous. Trimming shortened V by 5 bases and J by 1 base, and 15 bases separated the two germline ends. The CDR3 has 15 amino acids. Germline lookup yields CDR1 SGHTA and CDR2 FQGNSA. The CDR3 sequence: CASSQETSRSYEQYF. Written as DNA, the CDR3 is TGTGCCAGCAGCCAAGAGACATCCAGGTCCTACGAGCAGTACTTC.

V is TRBV5-1 and J is TRBJ1-4; the match to TRBD1 covers 7 bases. Germline V CDR1 and CDR2: SGHRS, YFSETQ. The CDR3 loop spans 15 amino acids. V lost 7 bases, J lost 2 bases, and 8 bases stayed unmatched. CDR3 protein: CASATEGATNEKLFF. CDR3 in DNA: TGCGCCAGCGCGACCGAGGGGGCGACTAATGAAAAACTGTTTTTT.

The chain has TRBV28 and TRBJ2-7; 8 positions agree with TRBD1. This CDR3 comprises 14 residues. The V and J ends lost 6 bases and 2 bases, in that order; junction bases with no gene match: 6. Germline V gene data show CDR1 as MDHEN and CDR2 as SYDVKM. The CDR3 protein is CASSTSQGAYEQYF. The DNA of the CDR3 is TGTGCCAGCAGCACCTCACAGGGGGCCTACGAGCAGTACTTC.